The rows below give T cell receptor beta chains drawn from one sample of a study of blood T cell repertoires in COVID-19. Assay used: immunoSEQ multiplex PCR; TCRdb lists only in-frame clones, some missing. This sample has 250,000 or so clones; more than 80% occur once, and the top ten carry 4.1%. The specimen was PBMCs or T cells enriched from blood (not recorded which). Every receptor here comes from a woman in her twenties or thirties with acute COVID-19. Each CDR3 is given with its conserved first and last residue. A D gene is named only where the DNA matches it firmly. Only some rows state a clone size, as once, few, many or a class for expanded clones.

V	D	size	J	length	DNA	CDR3
TRBV29-1	.	.	TRBJ2-1	13	TGCAGCGCTTCGCCGGGACTTTACAATGAGCAGTTCTTC	CSASPGLYNEQFF
TRBV30	TRBD1	.	TRBJ2-1	14	TGTGTCTGGAGAACCGGGACAGGGGTTCCGGAGCAGTTCTTC	CVWRTGTGVPEQFF
TRBV28	.	.	TRBJ1-3	14	TGTGCGTCGAGAGAAGGTCAGGCTGGAAACACCATATATTTT	CASREGQAGNTIYF
TRBV7-9	TRBD2	.	TRBJ2-1	15	TGTGCCAGCAGCTTAGGACTAGCGGGGGACAATGAGCAGTTCTTC	CASSLGLAGDNEQFF
TRBV28	TRBD2	.	TRBJ2-1	17	TGTGCCAGCCCTCCGGCTAGCGGGAGTTCGTCCTACAATGAGCAGTTCTTC	CASPPASGSSSYNEQFF
TRBV7-9	TRBD1	.	TRBJ1-6	14	TGTGCCAGCAGCCTCGACAGGGGGTACGTCACCCTCCACTTT	CASSLDRGYVTLHF
TRBV28	TRBD2	.	TRBJ2-3	17	TGTGCCAGCAGTCCGATAGGACTAGCGGGAGGAACAGATACGCAGTATTTT	CASSPIGLAGGTDTQYF
TRBV24-1	.	.	TRBJ1-5	13	TGTGCCACCAGTGTCGGGGGGCAACAGCCCCAGCATTTT	CATSVGGQQPQHF
TRBV13	.	.	TRBJ1-1	16	TGTGCCAGCACCACGCTACCCAGGGTGGCGAACACTGAAGCTTTCTTT	CASTTLPRVANTEAFF
TRBV6-5	.	.	TRBJ1-1	13	TGTGCCAGCAGTTACCTTCCGGCGGAGGCAGCTTTCTTT	CASSYLPAEAAFF
TRBV28	.	.	TRBJ1-5	13	TGTGCCAGCAGTGGCACTATAAATCAGCCCCAGCATTTT	CASSGTINQPQHF
TRBV19	.	.	TRBJ1-1	16	TGTGCCAGTAGTATAGTCTGGGGAGAAGGGAACACTGAAGCTTTCTTT	CASSIVWGEGNTEAFF
TRBV12-3/TRBV12-4	TRBD1	.	TRBJ1-2	13	TGTGCCAGCAGGGACAGGGACAACTATGGCTACACCTTC	CASRDRDNYGYTF
TRBV4-1	.	.	TRBJ1-1	16	TGCGCCAGCAGCCAAGTATTAACAGCTACTAACACTGAAGCTTTCTTT	CASSQVLTATNTEAFF
TRBV19	TRBD1	.	TRBJ1-5	15	TGTGCCAGTAGTCCGACAGGGAATAGCAATCAGCCCCAGCATTTT	CASSPTGNSNQPQHF
TRBV5-8	TRBD2	.	TRBJ2-1	19	TGTGCCAGCACCGGGGAGGGACTAGCAACCCCCGGCTCCTACAATGAGCAGTTCTTC	CASTGEGLATPGSYNEQFF
TRBV24-1	TRBD2	once	TRBJ2-1	17	TGTGCCACCAGTGATGGCTCCGGACTAGCGGGAGGCAATGAGCAGTTCTTC	CATSDGSGLAGGNEQFF
TRBV9	TRBD2	.	TRBJ2-7	16	TGTGCCAGCAGCACGGACAGCGGGAGCCGAGACTACGAGCAGTACTTC	CASSTDSGSRDYEQYF
TRBV2	.	once	TRBJ2-7	12	TGTGCCAGCAGTGAATCAGACTACGAGCAGTACTTC	CASSESDYEQYF
TRBV5-1	TRBD1	.	TRBJ2-7	16	TGCGCCAGCAGCCTAGAGGGTACAGGGGCCCCCTACGAGCAGTACTTC	CASSLEGTGAPYEQYF
TRBV28	TRBD1	once	TRBJ1-5	16	TGTGCCAGCAGTAACACAGGGGGCGCGGGCAATCAGCCCCAGCATTTT	CASSNTGGAGNQPQHF
TRBV3-1/TRBV3-2	.	.	TRBJ2-5	16	TGTGCCAGCAGCCAAGGCGGCCCGATGGAAGGAGAGACCCAGTACTTC	CASSQGGPMEGETQYF
TRBV18	.	.	TRBJ1-1	14	TGTGCCAGCTCAGCCATGGACACGAACACTGAAGCTTTCTTT	CASSAMDTNTEAFF
TRBV4-2	.	.	TRBJ2-7	17	TGTGCCAGCAGCCCGGTTGGGGGAGGGGGGGACTCCTACGAGCAGTACTTC	CASSPVGGGGDSYEQYF
TRBV28	.	.	TRBJ2-7	14	TGTGCCAGCAGTTTAACAGCGGTTTCCTACGAGCAGTACTTC	CASSLTAVSYEQYF